The 19 T cell receptor beta chains presented below share a single source sample, sequenced in a study of T-cell memory formation after mild COVID-19. TCRdb independently ran MiXCR on the 5' RACE reads; one entry per CDR3 protein. The top ten clones hold 20% to 25% of a sample with over 350,000 distinct CDR3 sequences, 15% to 20% of them seen once. The sequenced material came from PBMCs or a T cell subset sorted from them (not recorded which). The receptors derive from a man between 18 and 35 years old who had mild COVID-19 (a few samples of this study predate the infection). Cell type and time point are not known.

This clonotype was observed a handful of times. This CDR3 reads CASSPRGPPDEKLFF. The CDR3 DNA is TGTGCCAGCAGCCCTAGGGGGCCCCCGGATGAAAAACTGTTTTTT. This chain uses TRBV7-2 with TRBJ1-4, with 7 bases matching TRBD1. The CDR3 has 15 amino acids. Germline V CDR1 and CDR2: SGHTA, FQGNSA. The V gene end was trimmed by 5 bases and the J gene end by 6 bases; junction bases not matched to a gene: 9.

This clonotype was seen at least ten times. The V and J genes are TRBV6-5 and TRBJ2-3, with no clear D. Looked up from germline, CDR1 is MNHEY and CDR2 is SVGAGI. This CDR3 is built from 12 residues. Trimming removed 5 bases from V and 4 bases from J, with 7 bases in between. CDR3 nucleotide sequence: TGTGCCAGCAGTCCTACAGCAGATACGCAGTATTTT. Its protein product is CASSPTADTQYF.

J is TRBJ1-6 and V is TRBV5-1; tentative D call: TRBD1 (5 bases). CDR1 SGHRS and CDR2 YFSETQ come from the germline V gene. Trimming left V 4 bases short and J 4 bases short, with 15 bases between. The CDR3 is 16 amino acids. CDR3 sequence: CASSPRDGLYNSPLHF. CDR3 nucleotides: TGCGCCAGCAGCCCCCGGGACGGGCTGTATAATTCACCCCTCCACTTT.

This chain links TRBV7-9 with TRBJ2-3; TRBD1 agrees at 9 bases. The CDR3 sequence is 16 residues long. Per the germline V gene, CDR1 is SEHNR and CDR2 is FQNEAQ (reference sequence). V lost 3 bases, J lost 10 bases, and 14 bases stayed unmatched. The CDR3 loop is CASSFSPRQGVTSQYF. Here the CDR3 DNA reads TGTGCCAGCAGCTTCTCTCCCAGACAGGGGGTCACATCGCAGTATTTT.

This clonotype occurred a few times. This sequence joins TRBV20-1 and TRBJ2-7; 7 nucleotides match TRBD1. After removal of 5 bases from V and 3 bases from J, the junction contained 7 bases not matched to a gene. The CDR3 runs to 13 residues. CDR1 and CDR2 (germline): DFQATT, SNEGSKA (reference sequence). CDR3 DNA sequence: TGCAGTGCTCCTGCAGGGGGTGGCTACGAGCAGTACGTC. It is translated as CSAPAGGGYEQYV.

The genes are TRBV20-1 and TRBJ2-1; D unclear. The CDR3 is 13 amino acids. The V gene's germline CDR1 is DFQATT and CDR2 SNEGSKA (reference sequence). V gave up 6 bases and J gave up 0 bases, with 9 bases separating them. The CDR3 here is CSAVGSSYNEQFF. The CDR3 nucleotides read TGCAGTGCCGTGGGCAGCTCCTACAATGAGCAGTTCTTC.

This clonotype turned up a few times. This chain uses TRBV6-5 with TRBJ2-3; unclear D gene. Deletions cut 5 bases from V and 0 bases from J, with 12 bases between. Germline CDR1 and CDR2: MNHEY and SVGAGI. The CDR3 length is 15 residues. The CDR3 protein is CASSRHVLSTDTQYF. The CDR3 DNA is TGTGCCAGCAGTCGACACGTCTTAAGCACAGATACGCAGTATTTT.

The V and J genes are TRBV5-1 and TRBJ2-5; 7 nucleotides line up with TRBD2. With 1 base clipped from V and 5 bases from J, the junction kept 5 bases outside the gene matches. The CDR3 extends over 14 amino acids. CDR1 SGHRS and CDR2 YFSETQ come from the germline V gene. The CDR3 sequence is CASSLWGGRETQYF. The CDR3 DNA follows: TGCGCCAGCAGCTTGTGGGGGGGTCGGGAGACCCAGTACTTC.

The sample holds a few counts of this clonotype. The rearrangement joins TRBV3-1 to TRBJ1-1; D unclear. This CDR3 contains 14 residues. Trimming pared 4 bases from V and 3 bases from J, leaving 12 bases between. Germline V lookup: CDR1 LGHDT, CDR2 YNNKEL (reference sequence). CDR3 residues: CASSPMGRDTEAFF. The CDR3, as DNA: TGTGCCAGCAGCCCCATGGGTCGAGACACTGAAGCTTTCTTT.

The chain carries TRBV6-6 and TRBJ2-7, with 11 bases aligning to TRBD1. Unmatched junction bases numbered 5, after V lost 7 bases and J lost 6 bases. Per germline, CDR1 MNHNY and CDR2 SVGAGI (reference sequence). This CDR3 has 13 amino acids. CDR3 in DNA: TGTGCCAGCACGGTCGGGACAGGGGGCGAGCAGTACTTC. Translation: CASTVGTGGEQYF.

This chain uses TRBV29-1 with TRBJ1-1, with TRBD1 as a possible D gene (5 bases). Germline lookup yields CDR1 SQVTM and CDR2 ANQGSEA. CDR3 length: 14 residues. Trimming removed 3 bases at V and 1 base at J, with 12 bases between. The DNA of the CDR3 is TGCAGCGTTGAGAAACAGGTCGGGAACACTGAAGCTTTCTTT. Its translation is CSVEKQVGNTEAFF.

The chain has TRBV19 and TRBJ2-7; D is possibly TRBD2 (6 bases). This CDR3 spans 14 amino acids. CDR1 and CDR2 from the germline V gene are LNHDA and SQIVND (reference sequence). Trimming removed 8 bases from V and 3 bases from J, with 17 bases in between. The CDR3: CASSPGSGRYEQYF. The CDR3 region has the DNA TGTGCCAGTTCCCCTGGAAGCGGGCGCTACGAGCAGTACTTC.

The gene calls are TRBV6-2 or TRBV6-3 and TRBJ1-5, with D possibly TRBD1 on 6 matching bases. Trimming took 5 bases from V and 4 from J, leaving 18 bases between them. The CDR3 is 16 residues long. Germline CDR1 reads MNHEY; CDR2 reads SVGEGT. The CDR3 here is CASSRRAGVRNQPQHF. Here the CDR3 DNA reads TGTGCCAGCAGTAGGAGGGCAGGGGTAAGAAATCAGCCCCAGCATTTT.

This clonotype has just a few counts. The rearrangement uses TRBV2 and TRBJ2-7, with TRBD1 identical over 8 bases. Losses at the gene ends were 9 bases for V and 6 bases for J; bases not matched to a gene: 4. CDR3 size: 11 residues. Germline CDR1 and CDR2: SNHLY and FYNNEI. The CDR3 nucleotides are TGTGCCAGTAGTACAGGGGGCGAGCAGTACGTC. Its protein product is CASSTGGEQYV.

This clonotype was detected only once. V usage is TRBV12-3 or TRBV12-4 and J usage is TRBJ2-3; possible D gene TRBD2, 5 bases. V gave up 3 bases and J gave up 2 bases, with 9 bases separating them. The CDR3 consists of 14 residues. The CDR3, as DNA: TGTGCCAGCAGTTTCACGGGATTCACAGATACGCAGTATTTT. Amino acids: CASSFTGFTDTQYF.

V and J are TRBV7-9 and TRBJ2-1; D not certain. This CDR3 contains 12 residues. V lost 1 base and J 14 bases, leaving 12 bases between the germline ends. In germline, CDR1 is SEHNR, CDR2 FQNEAQ (reference sequence). The CDR3 coding sequence is TGTGCCAGCAGCTTAGACCAGTCGCGGAAGTTCTTC. It is translated as CASSLDQSRKFF. The entire variable domain, with the rest obtained from reference TRBV7-9 and TRBJ2-1, is as follows: DTGVSQNPRHKITKRGQNVTFRCDPISEHNRLYWYRQTLGQGPEFLTYFQNEAQLEKSRLLSDRFSAERPKGSFSTLEIQRTEQGDSAMYLCASSLDQSRKFFGPGTRLTVL.

V and J are TRBV25-1 and TRBJ2-7; 10 bases fit TRBD1. Germline CDR1 and CDR2: MGHDK and SYGVNS. The length of the CDR3 is 16 residues. J was trimmed by 2 bases and V by 3 bases; bases with no gene match: 7. CDR3 coding DNA: TGTGCCAGCAGTGAGCCCGACAGGGGGCATCCCTACGAGCAGTACTTC. Translation gives CASSEPDRGHPYEQYF.

In its sample, this clonotype was seen many times. The J gene is TRBJ2-3, the V gene TRBV12-3 or TRBV12-4; maybe TRBD1 (6 bases). V lost 3 bases to trimming and J lost 8 bases, with 18 bases between them. CDR3 length equals 15 residues. The DNA for the CDR3 is TGTGCCAGCAGTTTCCTTGGCAGGGGATTAGGTACGCAGTATTTT. Its protein is CASSFLGRGLGTQYF.

The rearrangement uses TRBV11-2 and TRBJ1-2, with 8 positions matching TRBD1. Per the germline V gene, CDR1 is SGHAT and CDR2 is FQNNGV. V trimming: 4 bases; J trimming: 2 bases; junction bases outside the gene matches: 9. The CDR3 is made up of 16 amino acids. In nucleotides, the CDR3 is TGTGCCAGCAGCTCACTCAAGAGGACAGGGAACTATGGCTACACCTTC. Its protein is CASSSLKRTGNYGYTF.